One sample yielded the 11 T cell receptor beta chains listed below, sequenced in a study of blood T cell repertoires in COVID-19. Data came from immunoSEQ multiplex PCR; TCRdb stores just in-frame clones and leaves some out. The sample shows 400,000 or so clones, around nine tenths of them seen only once. The sample consisted of peripheral blood. The receptors stem from a man aged 18 to 30 with COVID-19, enrolled during active disease.

The chain links TRBV6-1 to TRBJ1-5; D not certain. The germline V and J ends were trimmed by 1 base and 9 bases, with 13 bases remaining between them. The CDR3 is made up of 14 amino acids. Germline V gives CDR1 MNHNS, CDR2 SASEGT. The chain's CDR3 is CASSEVGAGVPQHF. CDR3 in DNA: TGTGCCAGCAGTGAAGTTGGAGCCGGGGTGCCCCAGCATTTT.

J is TRBJ2-2 and V is TRBV6-1; D is possibly TRBD2 (6 bases). Germline CDR1 is MNHNS and CDR2 is SASEGT. V was trimmed by 3 bases and J by 9 bases, leaving 17 bases between them. The CDR3 runs 15 residues. CDR3 nucleotides: TGTGCCAGCAGTGATGTTGCTGCGGGGTCTCGGGAGCTGTTTTTT. Translating gives CASSDVAAGSRELFF.

The genes are TRBV3-1 (or the pseudogene TRBV3-2) and TRBJ2-3; TRBD2 matches at 8 bases. The germline V gene encodes CDR1 LGHDT and CDR2 YNNKEL (reference sequence). CDR3 length: 16 residues. J lost 5 bases, V lost 1 base, and 8 bases had no gene match. The CDR3 nucleotides read TGTGCCAGCAGCCAAGTATACGGGGGGGCCTTAGATACGCAGTATTTT. It translates to CASSQVYGGALDTQYF.

CDR3 sequence reads: CASSLGDSTNQPQHF. The CDR3, as DNA: TGTGCCAGTAGCCTAGGGGACAGTACGAATCAGCCCCAGCATTTT. The chain joins TRBV19 to TRBJ1-5; 7 positions agree with TRBD1. This CDR3 is built from 15 residues. CDR1 is LNHDA and CDR2 is SQIVND in the germline V gene (reference sequence). V lost 6 bases and J lost 4; bases outside the gene matches: 9. The whole variable domain, filled in from reference TRBV19 and TRBJ1-5, reads DGGITQSPKYLFRKEGQNVTLSCEQNLNHDAMYWYRQDPGQGLRLIYYSQIVNDFQKGDIAEGYSVSREKKESFPLTVTSAQKNPTAFYLCASSLGDSTNQPQHFGDGTRLSIL.

The J gene is TRBJ1-5, the V gene TRBV5-5, with TRBD1 matching over 7 bases. The CDR3 is made up of 17 amino acids. The germline CDR1 and CDR2 sequences are SGHKS and YYEKEE (reference sequence). V trimming: 4 bases; J trimming: 2 bases; junction bases outside the gene matches: 12. The CDR3 DNA is TGTGCCAGCAGCAGGGGGCCTAGACAGGGAGGCAATCAGCCCCAGCATTTT. Translation: CASSRGPRQGGNQPQHF.

This chain links TRBV2 with TRBJ1-1, with unresolved D. With 6 bases removed from V and 8 bases from J, the gap between germline ends came to 10 bases. Germline V gene data show CDR1 as SNHLY and CDR2 as FYNNEI. CDR3 size: 11 residues. The CDR3 spells CASRIELEAFF. In DNA form, the CDR3 reads TGTGCCAGCAGAATTGAGCTCGAAGCTTTCTTT.

V and J are TRBV9 and TRBJ2-2; TRBD1 is a possible D gene (6 bases). The CDR3 contains 15 residues. The ends were cut back, 7 bases at V and 0 bases at J, with 13 bases in the middle. Germline CDR1 SGDLS, CDR2 YYNGEE. DNA of the CDR3: TGTGCCAGCGGGTCCGGGACAACGAACACCGGGGAGCTGTTTTTT. Translated, it gives CASGSGTTNTGELFF.

The CDR3 protein is CASSETILTDTQYF. The CDR3, as DNA: TGTGCCAGCAGCGAGACAATTTTGACAGATACGCAGTATTTT. The rearrangement links TRBV7-3 to TRBJ2-3; D is ambiguous. Trimming pared 5 bases from V and 3 bases from J, leaving 12 bases between. Germline CDR1 SGHTA, CDR2 FQGTGA. This CDR3 spans 14 amino acids.

This clone has just one count. The rearrangement joins TRBV6-1 to TRBJ2-7; 7 nucleotides align to TRBD1. The CDR3 runs 14 residues. The V gene's germline CDR1 is MNHNS and CDR2 SASEGT. Trimming removed 2 bases from V and 5 bases from J; junction bases left unmatched: 6. DNA of the CDR3: TGTGCCAGCAGTGAATGGGACAGTAGCCACGAGCAGTACTTC. It translates to CASSEWDSSHEQYF.

J is TRBJ2-5 and V is TRBV5-4; TRBD2 matches at 8 bases. With V trimmed by 0 bases and J by 5 bases, 6 bases remained unmatched. The CDR3 extends over 15 amino acids. Germline V lookup: CDR1 SGHNT, CDR2 YYREEE (reference sequence). CDR3 nucleotides: TGTGCCAGCAGCTTGGACCCGGGGGGGCCGGAGACCCAGTACTTC. Encoded protein: CASSLDPGGPETQYF.

The chain combines TRBV19 with TRBJ1-1; D not resolved. Trimming stripped 6 bases from V and 3 bases from J, with 11 bases between. Germline-derived CDR1 and CDR2 are LNHDA and SQIVND (reference sequence). The CDR3 extends over 13 amino acids. In DNA, the CDR3 is TGTGCCAGTAGGAATCAAGAGGACACTGAAGCTTTCTTT. It codes for CASRNQEDTEAFF.